The 21 T cell receptor beta chains below all came from one sample that was sequenced in a study of control samples from healthy donors and cancer patients. Sequencing used immunoSEQ multiplex PCR; TCRdb keeps in-frame clones, though not all of them. The sample lists about 150,000 clones, 80% to 95% seen once, with about 5.8% in the top ten. The sequencing input was blood. Source of these receptors: a man in his late teens or twenties in good health.

The chain carries TRBV28 and TRBJ2-1; a weak D match, TRBD2 (7 bases). Trimming cost V 6 bases and J 6 bases, with 12 bases left between them. In germline, CDR1 is MDHEN, CDR2 SYDVKM. CDR3 length: 13 residues. The CDR3 loop is CASSSGGLNEQFF. The CDR3 bases are TGTGCCAGCAGCTCGGGGGGCCTCAATGAGCAGTTCTTC.

The V gene is TRBV6-6, the J gene TRBJ2-2; possibly TRBD2 for D (6 bases). The CDR3 spans 14 residues. CDR1 MNHNY and CDR2 SVGAGI come from the germline V gene (reference sequence). The V gene lost 6 bases and the J gene lost 4 bases, with 12 bases spanning the gap. For the CDR3, the DNA is TGTGCCAGCAGCTCCAGTAGCGGCACCGGGGAGCTGTTTTTT. Translation: CASSSSSGTGELFF.

The rearrangement joins TRBV4-3 to TRBJ1-5; D remains ambiguous. The V end lost 0 bases, the J end lost 7 bases, and 10 bases lay between the germline ends. This CDR3 is built from 14 residues. The germline CDR1 and CDR2 sequences are LGHNA and YSLEER. For the CDR3, the DNA is TGCGCCAGCAGCCAAGACACGGGCGGCCAGCCCCAGCATTTT. It yields the protein CASSQDTGGQPQHF.

The chain has TRBV19 and TRBJ1-2; D gene unclear. The CDR3 is 12 residues long. V was trimmed by 4 bases and J by 9 bases, leaving 12 bases between them. Germline V gene data show CDR1 as LNHDA and CDR2 as SQIVND (reference sequence). CDR3 in amino acids: CASSTLDGSYTF. The CDR3 DNA reads TGTGCCAGTAGTACATTAGACGGGAGCTACACCTTC.

As to this clone: The DNA is left out, because the CDR3 cannot be placed on it with certainty; the CDR3 is given as TCRdb lists it. The V and J genes are TRBV6-5 and TRBJ1-2; the table's D gene call, TRBD1, was not cross checked with the DNA. Germline V gives CDR1 MNHEY, CDR2 SVGAGI. The CDR3 length is 15 residues, termini included. CDR3 region: CASSSSSGTNYGYTF.

This chain connects TRBV19 to TRBJ2-7; 7 bases are a match to TRBD2. The J segment lost 7 bases and the V segment lost 2 bases, leaving 5 bases of the junction unmatched. The CDR3 is 13 amino acids. Per the germline V gene, CDR1 is LNHDA and CDR2 is SQIVND (reference sequence). In DNA form, the CDR3 reads TGTGCCAGTAGTATACAGAGCGGGAAGGAGCAGTACTTC. This translates into CASSIQSGKEQYF.

This chain uses TRBV28 with TRBJ2-1, with D uncertain. V lost 5 bases to trimming and J lost 8 bases, with 19 bases between them. The CDR3 runs 15 residues. Looked up from germline, CDR1 is MDHEN and CDR2 is SYDVKM. CDR3 region: CASSPTGEGTDEQFF. CDR3 coding DNA: TGTGCCAGCAGTCCGACGGGCGAAGGCACCGATGAGCAGTTCTTC.

This chain connects TRBV9 to TRBJ1-2, with a weak D call TRBD1 (5 bases). The length of the CDR3 is 16 residues. Germline V lookup: CDR1 SGDLS, CDR2 YYNGEE. The V end was cut by 0 bases, the J end by 6 bases, with 18 bases between. This CDR3 is CASSVVVGGGVNGYTF. The CDR3 DNA reads TGTGCCAGCAGCGTAGTGGTTGGTGGGGGAGTGAATGGCTACACCTTC.

The chain uses TRBV18 and TRBJ2-2; 10 bases match TRBD2. After removal of 3 bases from V and 4 bases from J, the junction contained 5 bases not matched to a gene. Germline V gene lookup returns CDR1 KGHSH and CDR2 LQKENI. The CDR3 has 16 residues. As DNA, the CDR3 is TGTGCCAGCTCACCGGGTAGCGGGAGGACCACCGGGGAGCTGTTTTTT. It specifies CASSPGSGRTTGELFF.

This clone was seen only once. The V call is TRBV2, the J call TRBJ2-3; the D gene could be TRBD1 or TRBD2 (5 bases each). V shed 2 bases and J shed 2 bases, with 11 bases lying between them. This CDR3 region has 15 residues. Germline assignment: CDR1 SNHLY and CDR2 FYNNEI. The CDR3 spells CASSERGPATDTQYF. CDR3 DNA: TGTGCCAGCAGTGAAAGGGGACCCGCCACAGATACGCAGTATTTT.

This sequence joins TRBV25-1 and TRBJ2-7, with D perhaps TRBD1 or TRBD2 (5 bases each). The CDR3 loop spans 12 amino acids. V lost 2 bases and J 3 bases, leaving 5 bases between the germline ends. Germline assignment: CDR1 MGHDK and CDR2 SYGVNS. DNA of the CDR3: TGTGCCAGCAGTGAAGGGGGCTACGAGCAGTACTTC. As protein: CASSEGGYEQYF.

The J gene is TRBJ2-1, the V gene TRBV4-2; 9 bases align to TRBD1. The CDR3 covers 14 residues. Trimming cost V 5 bases and J 9 bases; bases outside gene matches: 8. Germline loops: CDR1 LGHNA, CDR2 YNFKEQ. This CDR3 reads CASSSRTGESEQFF. CDR3 DNA sequence: TGTGCCAGCAGCTCCAGGACAGGGGAAAGTGAGCAGTTCTTC.

V gene TRBV24-1 combines with J gene TRBJ2-2; D might be TRBD1 (6 bases). With 3 bases removed from V and 3 bases from J, the gap between germline ends came to 19 bases. In germline, CDR1 is KGHDR, CDR2 SFDVKD. The CDR3 length is 18 residues. As DNA, the CDR3 is TGTGCCACCAGTGATCTCAACCAGGGGTTTTTAGACACCGGGGAGCTGTTTTTT. Protein sequence: CATSDLNQGFLDTGELFF.

This chain joins TRBV15 and TRBJ2-1; unclear D gene. This CDR3 comprises 15 residues. The V end lost 0 bases, the J end lost 6 bases, and 12 bases lay between the germline ends. In germline, CDR1 is LNHNV, CDR2 YYDKDF (reference sequence). This chain's CDR3 is CATSRDFSGGNEQFF. DNA of the CDR3: TGTGCCACCAGCAGAGATTTTTCGGGTGGCAATGAGCAGTTCTTC.

The rearrangement joins TRBV19 to TRBJ2-1; tentatively, D is TRBD2 (5 bases). Germline assignment: CDR1 LNHDA and CDR2 SQIVND (reference sequence). This CDR3 region has 13 residues. V lost 7 bases, J lost 6 bases, and 13 bases lay in between. The CDR3 spells CASTTSRGNEQFF. CDR3 in DNA: TGTGCCAGTACGACATCCCGGGGCAATGAGCAGTTCTTC.

This clone was recorded a few times. The rearrangement joins TRBV5-4 to TRBJ2-7, with TRBD2 identical over 13 bases. Germline loops: CDR1 SGHNT, CDR2 YYREEE (reference sequence). This CDR3 is built from 16 residues. V lost 5 bases, J lost 2 bases, and 7 bases stayed unmatched. The CDR3 reads CASSPGLAGTPYEQYF. CDR3 DNA sequence: TGTGCCAGCAGTCCGGGACTAGCGGGGACCCCCTACGAGCAGTACTTC.

The genes are TRBV7-2 and TRBJ2-2, with 7 bases identical to TRBD2. Germline-derived CDR1 and CDR2 are SGHTA and FQGNSA. With V trimmed by 5 bases and J by 6 bases, 3 bases remained unmatched. CDR3 size: 13 residues. The CDR3 DNA is TGTGCCAGCAGCCCTGGGGGGGCCGGGGAGCTGTTTTTT. Encoded protein: CASSPGGAGELFF.

The V gene is TRBV7-9, the J gene TRBJ2-7; 7 nucleotides match TRBD2. This CDR3 spans 13 amino acids. V dropped 5 bases and J dropped 5; count of bases not matched to a gene: 6. Per the germline V gene, CDR1 is SEHNR and CDR2 is FQNEAQ (reference sequence). CDR3 in DNA: TGTGCCAGCAGCCCGGGGGGAGAGGACGAGCAGTACTTC. Encoded protein: CASSPGGEDEQYF.

The gene calls are TRBV3-1 (or the pseudogene TRBV3-2) and TRBJ1-3; D call uncertain. Germline CDR1 is LGHDT and CDR2 is YNNKEL (reference sequence). The CDR3 runs 15 residues. V lost 0 bases to trimming and J lost 0 bases, with 6 bases between them. CDR3 nucleotide sequence: TGTGCCAGCAGCCAAGATATCCGCTCTGGAAACACCATATATTTT. Its protein product is CASSQDIRSGNTIYF.

The V gene is TRBV6-1, the J gene TRBJ2-3, with D possibly matching TRBD2 (6 bases). The CDR3 has 12 residues. V lost 1 base to trimming and J lost 12 bases, with 11 bases between them. Germline values: CDR1 MNHNS, CDR2 SASEGT. The CDR3 region is CASSEVGDLQYF. In DNA form, the CDR3 reads TGTGCCAGCAGTGAAGTGGGGGACTTACAGTATTTT.

The rearrangement links TRBV19 to TRBJ2-5; the D gene is possibly TRBD1 (6 bases). The V end lost 5 bases, the J end lost 4 bases, and 20 bases lay between the germline ends. The CDR3 is 16 amino acids. Germline V gene lookup returns CDR1 LNHDA and CDR2 SQIVND (reference sequence). The CDR3: CASSGRTDRTGETQYF. DNA of the CDR3: TGTGCCAGTAGTGGGCGGACAGACCGGACGGGAGAGACCCAGTACTTC.